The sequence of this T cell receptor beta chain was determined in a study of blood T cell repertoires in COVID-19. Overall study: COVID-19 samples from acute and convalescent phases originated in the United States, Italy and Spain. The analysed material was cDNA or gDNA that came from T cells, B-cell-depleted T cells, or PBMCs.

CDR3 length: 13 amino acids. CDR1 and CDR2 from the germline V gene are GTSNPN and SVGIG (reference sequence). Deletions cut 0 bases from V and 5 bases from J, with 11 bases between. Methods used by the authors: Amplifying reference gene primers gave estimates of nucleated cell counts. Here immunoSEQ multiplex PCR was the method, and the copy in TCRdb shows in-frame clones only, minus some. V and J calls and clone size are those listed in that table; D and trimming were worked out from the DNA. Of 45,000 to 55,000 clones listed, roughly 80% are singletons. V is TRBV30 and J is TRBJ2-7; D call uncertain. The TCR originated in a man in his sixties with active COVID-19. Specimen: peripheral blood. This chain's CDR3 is CAWSVPTPHEQYF. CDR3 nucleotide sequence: TGTGCCTGGAGTGTCCCTACCCCCCACGAGCAGTACTTC. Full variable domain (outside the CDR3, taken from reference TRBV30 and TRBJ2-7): SQTIHQWPATLVQPVGSPLSLECTVEGTSNPNLYWYRQAAGRGLQLLFYSVGIGQISSEVPQNLSASRPQDRQFILSSKKLLLSDSGFYLCAWSVPTPHEQYFGPGTRLTVT.